Presented here are 20 T cell receptor beta chains from one specimen sequenced in a study of tumor-infiltrating lymphocytes in primary liver carcinoma. Without any cell sorting, roughly 20-30 mg of bulk tissue yielded co-extracted RNA and DNA. With roughly 0.5 ug total RNA as template and a constant-region primer, TCR beta cDNA was made. Sequencing libraries for TCR beta derived from three nested multiplex PCR rounds that used slightly modified ARM-PCR. Two initial PCR rounds of ten to eleven cycles each paired TRBV1-TRBV30 forward primers with a C-beta reverse primer. TCRdb ran MiXCR on the multiplex PCR reads and lists one entry per CDR3 protein. The table lists more than 20,000 distinct CDR3 sequences, around 76% of them singletons. Sequenced input: liver tumor tissue from sampling region 1. Subset here: tumor region T1, superior pole. The receptors here all came from a man aged 40-50 years with primary liver carcinoma and hepatitis B virus infection.

The CDR3 is CAITEWGACVLTF. The CDR3 DNA reads as TGTGCCATCACCGAGTGGGGGGCCTGCGTCCTGACTTTC. The chain couples TRBV6-5 to TRBJ2-6; the D gene could be TRBD1 or TRBD2 (6 bases each). V was trimmed by 10 bases and J by 12 bases, leaving 19 bases between them. This CDR3 contains 13 residues. The germline V gene has CDR1 MNHEY and CDR2 SVGAGI.

In the case of this clonotype: A much larger clone sits a single nucleotide away, making a read error possible. This chain uses TRBV6-1 with TRBJ2-1; TRBD2 aligns across 9 bases. After removal of 10 bases from V and 3 bases from J, the junction contained 7 bases not matched to a gene. Germline CDR1 reads MNHNS; CDR2 reads SASEGT. CDR3 length: 14 residues. CDR3: CATRASGDYNEQFF. The CDR3 nucleotides read TGTGCCACAAGGGCTAGCGGGGACTACAATGAGCAGTTCTTC.

This clonotype was observed at least ten times. One end of the junction varies from germline; a read error may be responsible. The CDR3 region is CASSLSGSCEQYF. The CDR3 coding sequence is TGTGCCAGCAGCTTAAGCGGCTCCTGCGAGCAGTACTTC. This sequence joins TRBV11-2 and TRBJ2-7, with a tentative D call TRBD2 (5 bases). From germline, CDR1 is SGHAT and CDR2 FQNNGV. CDR3 length equals 13 residues.

This clonotype was detected many times. The rearrangement links TRBV2 to TRBJ2-3; 8 nucleotides agree with TRBD1. Per germline, CDR1 SNHLY and CDR2 FYNNEI. The CDR3 is 11 amino acids. V gave up 9 bases and J gave up 6 bases; unmatched junction bases: 2. CDR3 residues: CARRTGDTQYF. CDR3 sequence (DNA): TGTGCCAGAAGGACAGGGGATACGCAGTATTTT. Variable domain in full (rest from reference TRBV2 and TRBJ2-3): EPEVTQTPSHQVTQMGQEVILRCVPISNHLYFYWYRQILGQKVEFLVSFYNNEISEKSEIFDDQFSVERPDGSNFTLKIRSTKLEDSAMYFCARRTGDTQYFGPGTRLTVL.

To note about this clonotype: The junction differs from germline at one of its ends, possibly a read error. The chain is built from TRBV24-1 and TRBJ2-1; D call uncertain. Per germline, CDR1 KGHDR and CDR2 SFDVKD. The CDR3 length is 11 residues. This chain's CDR3 is CTTGTLNEQSF. CDR3 bases: TGTACCACCGGAACCCTCAATGAGCAGTCCTTC.

Concerning this clonotype itself: The junction departs from the called germline gene at one end, perhaps through a read error. The genes are TRBV11-2 and TRBJ2-1; the match to TRBD2 covers 7 bases. Germline V CDR1 and CDR2: SGHAT, FQNNGV. This CDR3 has 19 residues. CDR3 region: CASSLDGQFSGTLYNEQFF. The DNA for the CDR3 is TGCGCAAGCAGCTTAGATGGGCAATTCAGCGGGACCCTTTACAATGAGCAGTTCTTC.

For this clonotype: The CDR3 does not close with the conserved phenylalanine or tryptophan, likely indicating a read error. It is unclear where the CDR3 begins or ends on the DNA, so no DNA is shown, and the CDR3 is as TCRdb lists it. The genes are TRBV5-6 and TRBJ1-2. In germline, CDR1 is SGHDT, CDR2 YYEEEE. The CDR3 has 14 amino acids, counting both end residues. CDR3 residues: CASSLLTAVYGCTL.

In the case of this clonotype: The CDR3 does not close with the conserved phenylalanine or tryptophan, likely indicating a read error. The genes are TRBV12-3 or TRBV12-4 and TRBJ1-6; no definite D call. V was cut by 1 base and J by 11 bases, with 6 bases left in between. The CDR3 runs to 12 residues. CDR3 sequence reads: CASSLENPPLHI. The CDR3 coding sequence is TGTGCCAGCAGTTTAGAGAATCCACCCCTCCACATT.

This clonotype was detected only once. A read error may account for a junction end that differs from germline. The rearrangement links TRBV28 to TRBJ2-5; 8 bases line up with TRBD2. The V gene's germline CDR1 is MDHEN and CDR2 SYDVKM. The CDR3 extends over 15 amino acids. The CDR3 DNA reads as TGTGGCAGCAGTTCGGTGACTAGCGATCGAGAGACCCAGTACTTC. It codes for CGSSSVTSDRETQYF.

This sequence joins TRBV10-3 and TRBJ2-7, with a weak D call TRBD2 (6 bases). This CDR3 is built from 16 residues. Trimming removed 2 bases from V and 5 bases from J, with 19 bases in between. Germline V lookup: CDR1 ENHRY, CDR2 SYGVKD. CDR3: CAISERLVDRRNEQYF. The CDR3, as DNA: TGTGCCATCAGTGAGAGACTAGTGGACCGTCGGAACGAGCAGTACTTC.

The table lists this clonotype with a few counts. This chain joins TRBV7-6 and TRBJ1-5; D remains ambiguous. The V end was cut by 2 bases, the J end by 7 bases, with 9 bases between. CDR3 length equals 13 residues. Germline V gene lookup returns CDR1 SGHVS and CDR2 FNYEAQ. CDR3 DNA sequence: TGTGCCAGCAGCTTAAGGGTGGGACAGCCCCAGCATTTT. Its translation is CASSLRVGQPQHF.

As concerns this clonotype: One end of the junction varies from germline; a read error may be responsible. The J gene is TRBJ2-7, the V gene TRBV11-2; 8 bases are a match to TRBD1. CDR3 size: 13 residues. Germline V lookup: CDR1 SGHAT, CDR2 FQNNGV. The CDR3 reads CTSSLGSGGEQYF. Written as DNA, the CDR3 is TGTACCAGCAGCTTAGGTTCAGGGGGCGAGCAGTATTTC.

This clonotype was detected only a few times. The CDR3 region is CASSRGQGTNYGYTF. The CDR3 DNA is TGTGCCAGCAGCCGCGGACAGGGGACAAACTATGGCTACACCTTC. The rearrangement links TRBV12-3 or TRBV12-4 to TRBJ1-2; 9 nucleotides line up with TRBD1. With V trimmed by 6 bases and J by 2 bases, 7 bases remained unmatched. The CDR3 is 15 residues long.

In this sample, this clonotype turned up many times. J is TRBJ2-3 and V is TRBV11-2, with 10 nucleotides matching TRBD2. This CDR3 has 17 residues. V was pared by 0 bases and J by 6 bases, with 9 bases of the junction left unmatched. Germline assignment: CDR1 SGHAT and CDR2 FQNNGV. The CDR3 loop is CASSLDWTSGGADTQYF. In DNA form, the CDR3 reads TGTGCCAGCAGCTTAGATTGGACTAGCGGAGGGGCGGATACGCAGTATTTT.

This clonotype showed up just a few times. Germline is not matched at one junction end, which may reflect a read error. The V and J genes are TRBV4-3 and TRBJ2-4; D is unclear. The length of the CDR3 is 15 residues. Germline CDR1 LGHNA, CDR2 YSLEER. The CDR3 DNA follows: TGCGCCAGCGGCCAAGATGGTTTAGTCAAAAACATTCAGTACTTC. Translation gives CASGQDGLVKNIQYF.

A note on this clonotype: It may be a read error: a sequence one base away is much more abundant. This rearrangement joins TRBV28 to TRBJ2-7; the match to TRBD1 covers 10 bases. This CDR3 spans 14 amino acids. CDR1 is MDHEN, CDR2 SYDVKM, per germline. J lost 2 bases, V lost 7 bases, and 5 bases had no gene match. The CDR3 reads CASMTGTGAYEQYF. The CDR3 nucleotides are TGTGCCAGCATGACCGGGACAGGGGCCTACGAGCAGTACTTC.

V and J are TRBV6-5 and TRBJ2-1; a weak D match, TRBD2 (6 bases). This CDR3 is built from 11 residues. Germline V gene data show CDR1 as MNHEY and CDR2 as SVGAGI. The CDR3: CTIGRGSSKFF. In DNA, the CDR3 is TGTACCATCGGGAGAGGGTCTAGTAAGTTCTTC.

Points on this clonotype: The junction departs from germline at one end; a sequencing error may be responsible. The chain carries TRBV10-3 and TRBJ1-5; D remains ambiguous. The CDR3 consists of 14 residues. Germline values: CDR1 ENHRY, CDR2 SYGVKD. Written as DNA, the CDR3 is TGTGCCATCAGAGAGTATAAGGGCGATCAGCCTCAGCATTTT. Translated: CAIREYKGDQPQHF.

V usage is TRBV4-1 and J usage is TRBJ2-7, with no clear D. V was pared by 0 bases and J by 10 bases, with 22 bases between. Per germline, CDR1 MGHRA and CDR2 YSYEKL. The length of the CDR3 is 16 residues. Written as DNA, the CDR3 is TGCGCCAGCAGCCAAGATCGAACAAGTGCCACCCTCAAACAGTACTTC. Encoded protein: CASSQDRTSATLKQYF.

This clonotype was counted between two and nine times. A much larger clone lies one base from this, so it may be a read error. The gene calls are TRBV11-3 and TRBJ1-2, with D uncertain. CDR3 size: 14 residues. With 6 bases removed from V and 0 bases from J, the gap between germline ends came to 11 bases. Germline CDR1 SGHNT, CDR2 YENEEA. The CDR3 spells CASSSGSPNYGYTF. DNA of the CDR3: TGTGCCAGCAGTTCGGGTTCACCTAACTATGGCTACACCTTC.